This note documents a single T cell receptor beta chain sequence. Its matching antigen is unknown. The V gene end was trimmed by 5 bases and the J gene end by 5 bases; junction bases not matched to a gene: 4. This CDR3 contains 14 residues. Germline V gene lookup returns CDR1 LNHNV and CDR2 YYDKDF (reference sequence). Profiled with immunoSEQ multiplex PCR; TCRdb holds only in-frame clones, not every one. The data show around 20,000 clones, about 90% seen once. The data are from a study of monozygotic twins with cystic fibrosis. Study-level findings and limits: No link emerged between shared CDR3 counts and age, concordance or severity. J usage was most co-twin-similar in 8 of 16 pairs, V in 13. Clonality was generally low (median approximately 0.0088), higher in the most severe patients.

The chain carries TRBV15 and TRBJ1-1; 11 bases agree with TRBD1. The receptor comes from a girl aged 2-10 years with cystic fibrosis. Specimen: blood. CDR3: CATSGQGALTEAFF. DNA for the CDR3: TGTGCCACCAGCGGACAGGGGGCTTTAACTGAAGCTTTCTTT.